The rows below give T cell receptor beta chains drawn from one sample of a study of blood T cell repertoires in COVID-19. Some clones are missing from TCRdb's copy, which holds only in-frame ones; the method was immunoSEQ multiplex PCR. The sample lists 350,000 to 450,000 clones, 83% occurring once. The specimen was PBMCs or T cells enriched from blood (not recorded which). These receptor sequences come from a woman aged 45-65 years who had recovered from COVID-19. Both conserved end residues are part of each CDR3. A D gene is named only where the DNA matches it firmly.

>TRBJ2-3|TRBV11-2|.
CASSLSAGDTNTQYF
>TRBJ1-6|TRBV9|TRBD1
CASSGRTGLTYNSPLHF
>TRBJ1-2|TRBV18|.
CASSPGSGGAIGYTF
>TRBJ1-1|TRBV19|TRBD1
CASSVQGEYMNTEAFF
>TRBJ2-7|TRBV12-3/TRBV12-4|.
CASSFSIYEQYF
>TRBJ1-5|TRBV29-1|TRBD1
CSVGGGTGSNQPQHF
>TRBJ2-3|TRBV2|.
CASRPPRGTDTQYF
>TRBJ2-3|TRBV5-4|TRBD2
CASSWDGLGADTQYF
>TRBJ1-2|TRBV7-2|.
CASSLRGSQADGYTF
>TRBJ2-1|TRBV5-8|TRBD2
CASSLSAGATHTEQFF
>TRBJ1-1|TRBV6-5|.
CASSLTGNTEAFF
>TRBJ2-1|TRBV23-1|.
CASSHARGFNEQFF
>TRBJ1-2|TRBV6-5|.
CASIDRRAGNYGYTF